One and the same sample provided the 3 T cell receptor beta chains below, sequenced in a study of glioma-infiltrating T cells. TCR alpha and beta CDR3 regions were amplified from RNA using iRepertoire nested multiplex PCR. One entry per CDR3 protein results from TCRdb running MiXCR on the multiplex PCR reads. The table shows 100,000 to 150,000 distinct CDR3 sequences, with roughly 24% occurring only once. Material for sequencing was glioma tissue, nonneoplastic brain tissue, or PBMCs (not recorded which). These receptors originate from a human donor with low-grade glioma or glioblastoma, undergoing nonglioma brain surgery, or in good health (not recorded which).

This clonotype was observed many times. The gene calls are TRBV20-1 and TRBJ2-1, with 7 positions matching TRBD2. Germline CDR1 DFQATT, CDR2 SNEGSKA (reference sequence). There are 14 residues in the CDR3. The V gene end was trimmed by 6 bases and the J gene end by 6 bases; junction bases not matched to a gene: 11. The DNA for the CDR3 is TGCAGTGCCCTGGAGGGAGGGGTTGCCAATGAGCAGTTCTTC. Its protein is CSALEGGVANEQFF.

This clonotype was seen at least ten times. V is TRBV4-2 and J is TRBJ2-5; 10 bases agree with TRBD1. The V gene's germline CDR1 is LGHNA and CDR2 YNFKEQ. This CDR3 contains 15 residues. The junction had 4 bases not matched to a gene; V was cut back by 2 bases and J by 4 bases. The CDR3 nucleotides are TGTGCCAGCAGCCAAACCGGGACAGGGGCAGAGACCCAGTACTTC. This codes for CASSQTGTGAETQYF.

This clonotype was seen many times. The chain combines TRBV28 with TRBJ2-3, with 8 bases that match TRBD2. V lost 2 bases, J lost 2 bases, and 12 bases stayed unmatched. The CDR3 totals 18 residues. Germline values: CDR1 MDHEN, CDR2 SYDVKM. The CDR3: CASSLSGGLGSLTDTQYF. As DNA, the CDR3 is TGTGCCAGCAGTTTAAGTGGGGGACTAGGGTCCCTCACAGATACGCAGTATTTT. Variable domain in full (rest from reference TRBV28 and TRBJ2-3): DVKVTQSSRYLVKRTGEKVFLECVQDMDHENMFWYRQDPGLGLRLIYFSYDVKMKEKGDIPEGYSVSREKKERFSLILESASTNQTSMYLCASSLSGGLGSLTDTQYFGPGTRLTVL.